Listed below are T cell receptor beta chains from one sample, sequenced in a study of graft-versus-host responses after intestinal transplantation. Some clones are missing from TCRdb's copy, which holds only in-frame ones; the method was immunoSEQ multiplex PCR. There are approximately 100,000 clones in the sample; more than 70% occur only once, and about 1.5% lies in the top ten. The material was PBMCs, obtained 255 days after intestinal transplant. The source of these receptors is a human patient who received an intestinal transplant, so some T cells may come from the graft donor. Both conserved end residues are part of each CDR3. Clone size is stated in some rows and not others, as once, few, many or a class when expanded.

V	size	J	CDR3
TRBV27	-	TRBJ1-1	CASSLGTTMNTEAFF
TRBV6-1	-	TRBJ2-5	CASRGTGGKETQYF
TRBV19	-	TRBJ2-2	CASRAGGGTGELFF
TRBV10-1	-	TRBJ2-7	CASSAGRGTGQYF
TRBV9	-	TRBJ1-2	CASNKLQGNYGYTF
TRBV9	once	TRBJ2-2	CASSLKQGQSNTGELFF
TRBV11-3	-	TRBJ2-7	CASSLDYAYEQYF
TRBV11-1	-	TRBJ2-1	CASSFGGSEQFF
TRBV5-1	-	TRBJ2-5	CASSNPGGETQYF
TRBV28	-	TRBJ1-5	CASSSGGAGERQPQHF
TRBV6-4	few	TRBJ1-1	CASSDSEGGFSNAFF
TRBV4-3	-	TRBJ2-5	CASSQDRLMETQYF
TRBV6-5	-	TRBJ2-3	CASKGDRETDTQYF
TRBV4-1	once	TRBJ1-2	CASSYDRGNYGYTF
TRBV5-6	-	TRBJ2-3	CASSGDASDTQYF
TRBV5-1	few	TRBJ1-2	CASSLTGGVGLDGYTF
TRBV5-4	-	TRBJ2-2	CASSFWGEANTGELFF
TRBV5-1	-	TRBJ1-1	CASRLYDRGILEAFF
TRBV5-1	-	TRBJ1-3	CASSPPGAGNTIYF
TRBV18	-	TRBJ1-2	CASSPTPTVNYGYTF
TRBV6-4	-	TRBJ1-2	CASSAGTSEGYTF
TRBV5-1	once	TRBJ2-3	CASSPKQSGVATDTQYF
TRBV10-2	-	TRBJ2-7	CASRPDRATAREQYF
TRBV29-1	-	TRBJ2-1	CSVEGTDRSSYNEQFF
TRBV7-2	-	TRBJ2-3	CASSLGLAGADTQYF
TRBV5-6	once	TRBJ2-2	CASSLTPTGELFF
TRBV28	few	TRBJ2-1	CASSLGTSGSNEQFF
TRBV30	-	TRBJ2-7	CAWSVSAYEQYF
TRBV7-2	-	TRBJ1-1	CASSFINPEAFF
TRBV2	-	TRBJ2-3	CASQSLAGSTDTQYF
TRBV4-1	-	TRBJ2-3	CASSRKSGGTSSTDTQYF
TRBV6-1	-	TRBJ2-2	CAILPSSGGPGELFF
TRBV28	-	TRBJ2-5	CASSFNRRETQYF
TRBV19	-	TRBJ2-7	CASSIGRQGRYEQYF
TRBV5-1	-	TRBJ2-5	CASSRLTGLLAQETQYF
TRBV5-6	-	TRBJ2-3	CASMTGTEGSHTQYF
TRBV6-5	-	TRBJ2-1	CASSVTSPEYNEQFF
TRBV6-1	-	TRBJ1-5	CASSLQSGVGQPQHF
TRBV9	-	TRBJ2-7	CASSVAGLSEQYF
TRBV11-2	few	TRBJ2-3	CASSLAWDGTDTQYF
TRBV5-1	-	TRBJ2-2	CASSSKGANTGELFF
TRBV27	-	TRBJ1-4	CASSSLARGSEKLFF